Below, one T cell receptor (beta chain) is given with its context. Its cognate antigen has yet to be identified. Base qualities are not provided; no much larger clone lies one nucleotide away. The data were taken from a study of T cells in Graves' hyperthyroidism and ophthalmopathy (dated by TCRdb to about 2019). With regard to the full study: Peripheral blood was collected at initial diagnosis, before any treatment. A discovery cohort of roughly 100 patients, roughly 43 with Graves' ophthalmopathy and roughly 59 with stable Graves' hyperthyroidism, was used to find distinguishing TCR V-J signatures. An independent validation cohort of under 20 hyperthyroidism patients and some 15 patients who later progressed to ophthalmopathy tested prospective prediction of ophthalmopathy. The 95 to 100 discovery patients were randomly split 7:3 into training and test sets. The study also compared thyroid tissue and blood T-cell repertoires from a handful of Graves' hyperthyroidism patients. After sampling, hyperthyroidism patients received methimazole starting at 30 mg daily, and ophthalmopathy patients received high-dose intravenous methylprednisolone. The paper reports TCR Vbeta CDR3 sequencing of roughly 140 peripheral blood samples: under 45 ophthalmopathy, about 75 hyperthyroidism and roughly 17 progressor patients.

The TCR beta CDR3 regions were amplified from the RNA transcripts. The TCR CDR3 was subjected to a first round of RT-PCR using the HTBI primer set and the Qiagen OneStep RT-PCR kit. The libraries were constructed in a second round of multiplex PCR and then size-selected and purified. Sequencing of the libraries was done on an Illumina HiSeq2000 using paired-end 100 bp reads. In the original analysis: SOAPnuke was used to process the raw data, removing reads that contained adapters or uncalled bases, had a mean Phred below 15, or lacked an exact match to the constant primer or identifier. High-quality paired reads were merged with COPE v1.2.5, and unique nucleotide sequences were defined as clonotypes. MiTCR v1.1 was used to align the clonotypes against IMGT TRBV, TRBD and TRBJ reference segments. Analysis was restricted to V-J combinations with a frequency above 0.0001, which covered roughly 99% of repertoires. The TCS score was defined as F50 (clonal expansion) divided by E x V (chaos), with BLOSUM62-based TCRdist calculated between CDR3 peptides within each V-J. Welch's t-statistics and random forest reduced 500 to 650 V-J features to 10 to 15, which were used in a naive Bayes classifier (R e1071). Using fastp trimming at Q25 and MiXCR clonotype assembly, TCRdb reanalyzed the public sequencing data and kept in-frame beta chains. CDR3 protein sequences are deduplicated, and each keeps its most common genes and DNA. It is TCRdb's table, rather than the study itself, that gives the V and J calls and clone size. In this sample the table shows 270,000 or so distinct CDR3 sequences, around 15% of which occur a single time. More than 30% of the sample is in the top ten clones.

Hyperthyroidism patients were aged 18 to 65 years and newly diagnosed, with disease duration of less than 2 months. Patients with uncontrolled infections, other autoimmune diseases, pregnancy or lactation were excluded. Diagnoses relied on clinical symptoms, serum thyroxine and TRAb, thyroid ultrasound and orbital computed tomography. Blood from progressor patients was collected at the time of first diagnosis with hyperthyroidism, before any ophthalmopathy symptoms had appeared. PBMCs were separated from 10 ml of fresh peripheral blood using Ficoll-Paque density gradient centrifugation. Progressor patients were first diagnosed with Graves' hyperthyroidism and then developed ophthalmopathy during follow-up. Total RNA was extracted using Trizol reagent, and RNA quality was assessed on an Agilent 2100 Bioanalyzer. Summary of the overall study and its limitations: Most expanded thyroid clonotypes (frequency above 0.001) were also found in blood, which suggests that blood repertoires may mirror thyroid immune responses. Sample size was not statistically predetermined, and investigators were not blinded to group allocation. In validation, progression to ophthalmopathy was predicted by the model with nearly 71% sensitivity and roughly 76% specificity, a median of roughly 6 months before onset. In cross-validation, a model built on a 13 V-J signature told ophthalmopathy apart from stable hyperthyroidism with 85% to 90% sensitivity and about 81% specificity, and in testing the same model reached 80%/75%.

Reading from cysteine to phenylalanine, the CDR3 counts 16 amino acids. Just CDR3 DNA is preserved here, 48 bases in frame from base 1. V is cut by 4 bases and J by 3 bases, and the space between the germline ends is 18 bases. Taken from the germline V gene (reference sequence), the CDR1 and CDR2 loops are LNHDA and SQIVND. The sequence links TRBV19 to TRBJ1-2; 6 matching bases give a weak D call of TRBD1. Sequencing was done on a sample of blood. The receptor's source is a woman in her fifties or sixties with Graves' hyperthyroidism that later progressed to Graves' ophthalmopathy. The CDR3 corresponds to CASSSGQISFHYGYTF. The DNA is TGTGCCAGTAGTAGCGGACAGATCTCCTTCCACTATGGCTACACCTTC.